The rows below give T cell receptor beta chains drawn from one sample of a study of shared clonotypes between healthy human individuals. Sequencing was performed with immunoSEQ multiplex PCR; in TCRdb, only in-frame clones are kept and a portion is missing. The sample has about 380,000 clones, 96% seen once. Sequenced: memory CD8+ T cells sorted from blood. The receptors shown here come from a man younger than 40 in good health. The CDR3 runs from the conserved cysteine through the conserved F or W. The D gene is left open where the match is weak. Only some rows state a clone size, as once, few, many or a class for expanded clones.

D gene	V gene	clone size	J gene	CDR3 protein	CDR3 DNA
TRBD2	TRBV4-2	NA	TRBJ2-3	CASSRQSGLAGVIGTDTQYF	TGTGCCAGCAGTCGCCAGTCGGGACTAGCGGGAGTAATCGGCACAGATACGCAGTATTTT
TRBD1	TRBV5-1	once	TRBJ1-4	CASSFGQGNEKLFF	TGCGCCAGCAGCTTTGGACAGGGTAATGAAAAACTGTTTTTT
NA	TRBV4-2	NA	TRBJ2-1	CASSQEGAVSYNEQFF	TGTGCCAGCAGCCAAGAGGGTGCAGTGTCCTACAATGAGCAGTTCTTC
TRBD2	TRBV10-2	NA	TRBJ2-1	CASHLAGGLGNEQFF	TGCGCCAGCCACTTAGCGGGAGGGCTTGGCAATGAGCAGTTCTTC
NA	TRBV28	NA	TRBJ1-4	CASNRVRGEKLFF	TGTGCCAGCAACAGGGTGCGAGGGGAAAAACTGTTTTTT
TRBD2	TRBV6-5	NA	TRBJ2-1	CASSYGTSGSNEQFF	TGTGCCAGCAGTTACGGGACTAGCGGGAGCAATGAGCAGTTCTTC
NA	TRBV7-9	once	TRBJ2-1	CASSLEVLTYNEQFF	TGTGCCAGCAGCTTAGAGGTTCTAACCTACAATGAGCAGTTCTTC
TRBD1	TRBV10-3	NA	TRBJ2-1	CAISESGTGTGYGQFF	TGTGCCATCAGTGAGTCGGGTACCGGGACAGGCTACGGGCAGTTCTTC
TRBD2	TRBV29-1	NA	TRBJ2-1	CSVVRGGQFF	TGCAGCGTTGTCCGGGGGGGTCAGTTCTTC
NA	TRBV7-2	once	TRBJ1-2	CASSYRRTPNYGYTF	TGTGCCAGCAGCTACAGGCGGACGCCTAACTATGGCTACACCTTC
NA	TRBV10-3	NA	TRBJ2-5	CAISENRNQETQYF	TGTGCCATCAGTGAGAACAGGAATCAAGAGACCCAGTACTTC
TRBD1	TRBV6-6	once	TRBJ1-1	CASSYAGGTEAFF	TGTGCCAGCAGTTACGCAGGGGGCACTGAAGCTTTCTTT
TRBD1	TRBV19	NA	TRBJ2-7	CASSRDRAGYEQYF	TGTGCCAGTAGTAGGGACAGGGCCGGCTACGAGCAGTACTTC
NA	TRBV11-3	NA	TRBJ1-3	CASSTHPVGLRNTIYF	TGTGCCAGCAGCACCCACCCCGTGGGGTTAAGAAACACCATATATTTT
NA	TRBV2	NA	TRBJ2-3	CARSGLGTDTQYF	TGTGCCAGATCGGGTCTGGGAACAGATACGCAGTATTTT
NA	TRBV6-6	NA	TRBJ2-7	CASADKRSYEQYF	TGTGCCAGCGCCGACAAGCGGTCCTACGAGCAGTACTTC
TRBD1	TRBV6-1	NA	TRBJ1-3	CASSEADREGGNTIYF	TGTGCCAGCAGTGAAGCGGACAGGGAGGGTGGAAACACCATATATTTT
NA	TRBV28	NA	TRBJ1-2	CASSLDAYYGYTF	TGTGCCAGCAGTTTAGACGCCTACTATGGCTACACCTTC
TRBD1	TRBV13	once	TRBJ2-2	CASSPRGRTGAAGELFF	TGTGCCAGCAGCCCAAGGGGCCGAACAGGGGCAGCCGGGGAGCTGTTTTTT
NA	TRBV28	once	TRBJ1-2	CASRPDRTSYGYTF	TGTGCCAGCAGACCAGACAGGACATCCTATGGCTACACCTTC
TRBD1	TRBV30	NA	TRBJ2-7	CAWGQAYEQYF	TGTGCCTGGGGACAGGCCTACGAGCAGTACTTC
NA	TRBV15	NA	TRBJ2-2	CATSREGQNTGELFF	TGTGCCACCAGCAGAGAAGGACAGAACACCGGGGAGCTGTTTTTT
TRBD2	TRBV6-5	NA	TRBJ2-1	CASSYGTRGYNEQFF	TGTGCCAGCAGTTACGGGACTAGGGGATACAATGAGCAGTTCTTC
TRBD1	TRBV29-1	NA	TRBJ2-5	CSVTRDSQTQYF	TGCAGCGTGACCCGGGACAGTCAGACCCAGTACTTC
NA	TRBV7-9	NA	TRBJ2-1	CAGQRALAYNEQFF	TGTGCCGGGCAGAGGGCACTCGCATACAATGAGCAGTTCTTC
TRBD2	TRBV2	NA	TRBJ2-5	CASSPTSGLGNRETQYF	TGTGCCAGCAGCCCCACCTCGGGACTAGGTAACAGAGAGACCCAGTACTTC
TRBD2	TRBV6-6	NA	TRBJ2-2	CASISSGRAGTGELFF	TGTGCCAGCATTAGTAGCGGGAGGGCGGGCACCGGGGAGCTGTTTTTT
NA	TRBV5-5	NA	TRBJ1-2	CASSLVREGPYGYTF	TGTGCCAGCAGCTTGGTTCGGGAGGGGCCTTATGGCTACACCTTC
NA	TRBV10-1	NA	TRBJ1-1	CASSSEGTQAFF	TGCGCCAGCAGTTCCGAGGGGACCCAAGCTTTCTTT
TRBD2	TRBV7-6	NA	TRBJ2-3	CASSLAPTSVNTDTQYF	TGTGCCAGCAGCTTAGCTCCGACTAGCGTAAACACAGATACGCAGTATTTT
NA	TRBV18	NA	TRBJ1-3	CASSPLSGNTIYF	TGTGCCAGCTCACCCCTCTCTGGAAACACCATATATTTT
NA	TRBV5-1	NA	TRBJ1-3	CASRAGVTGNTIYF	TGCGCCAGCAGGGCGGGGGTTACGGGAAACACCATATATTTT
NA	TRBV4-1	NA	TRBJ1-2	CASSHVGWTNYGYTF	TGCGCCAGCAGCCATGTTGGGTGGACAAACTATGGCTACACCTTC
NA	TRBV7-2	NA	TRBJ2-2	CASSSGLNTGELFF	TGTGCCAGCAGCTCGGGACTTAACACCGGGGAGCTGTTTTTT
NA	TRBV7-3	NA	TRBJ2-3	CASSLGPDTQYF	TGTGCCAGCAGCTTAGGTCCAGATACGCAGTATTTT
NA	TRBV4-1	NA	TRBJ1-3	CASSQAHRVEPLGNTIYF	TGCGCCAGCAGCCAAGCCCACAGGGTGGAACCCCTTGGAAACACCATATATTTT
TRBD1	TRBV18	NA	TRBJ1-1	CASSSWTGLNTEAFF	TGTGCCAGCTCATCATGGACAGGGCTGAACACTGAAGCTTTCTTT
NA	TRBV7-9	NA	TRBJ2-7	CASSFGRSSYEQYF	TGTGCCAGCAGCTTCGGCAGGTCCTCCTACGAGCAGTACTTC
NA	TRBV10-3	NA	TRBJ1-5	CAISPTHFSNQPQHF	TGTGCCATCTCTCCGACACATTTTAGCAATCAGCCCCAGCATTTT
TRBD1	TRBV10-1	NA	TRBJ2-1	CASSESGQGDNEQFF	TGCGCCAGCAGTGAGTCGGGACAGGGGGACAATGAGCAGTTCTTC
TRBD2	TRBV7-8	NA	TRBJ2-1	CASSLGPAGVREQFF	TGTGCCAGCAGCTTAGGTCCAGCGGGAGTTCGGGAGCAGTTCTTC
NA	TRBV29-1	NA	TRBJ2-7	CSLMTEGGQEQYF	TGCAGCCTGATGACAGAAGGTGGGCAGGAGCAGTACTTC
NA	TRBV28	NA	TRBJ2-3	CASRDTRSTDTQYF	TGTGCCAGCCGTGACACACGTAGCACAGATACGCAGTATTTT
NA	TRBV28	NA	TRBJ1-5	CASSLFSGANQPQHF	TGTGCCAGCAGTTTATTTTCGGGGGCTAATCAGCCCCAGCATTTT
NA	TRBV28	NA	TRBJ1-5	CASSLSGNQPQHF	TGTGCCAGCAGTTTATCGGGCAATCAGCCCCAGCATTTT
NA	TRBV28	NA	TRBJ1-2	CASTLGGQGYTF	TGTGCCAGCACCTTGGGGGGCCAGGGCTACACCTTC
NA	TRBV6-5	NA	TRBJ2-1	CASSYSGSKGGEQFF	TGTGCCAGCAGTTACTCAGGGAGTAAAGGGGGTGAGCAGTTCTTC
NA	TRBV7-2	NA	TRBJ1-3	CASSLGRSWGSGNTIYF	TGTGCCAGCAGCTTAGGAAGATCATGGGGGTCTGGAAACACCATATATTTT
NA	TRBV6-1	NA	TRBJ1-2	CASSERPNYGYTF	TGTGCCAGCAGTGAAAGGCCAAACTATGGCTACACCTTC
TRBD2	TRBV5-8	NA	TRBJ2-2	CASSLPGLAGRYTGELFF	TGTGCCAGCAGTTTACCGGGACTAGCGGGACGATACACCGGGGAGCTGTTTTTT